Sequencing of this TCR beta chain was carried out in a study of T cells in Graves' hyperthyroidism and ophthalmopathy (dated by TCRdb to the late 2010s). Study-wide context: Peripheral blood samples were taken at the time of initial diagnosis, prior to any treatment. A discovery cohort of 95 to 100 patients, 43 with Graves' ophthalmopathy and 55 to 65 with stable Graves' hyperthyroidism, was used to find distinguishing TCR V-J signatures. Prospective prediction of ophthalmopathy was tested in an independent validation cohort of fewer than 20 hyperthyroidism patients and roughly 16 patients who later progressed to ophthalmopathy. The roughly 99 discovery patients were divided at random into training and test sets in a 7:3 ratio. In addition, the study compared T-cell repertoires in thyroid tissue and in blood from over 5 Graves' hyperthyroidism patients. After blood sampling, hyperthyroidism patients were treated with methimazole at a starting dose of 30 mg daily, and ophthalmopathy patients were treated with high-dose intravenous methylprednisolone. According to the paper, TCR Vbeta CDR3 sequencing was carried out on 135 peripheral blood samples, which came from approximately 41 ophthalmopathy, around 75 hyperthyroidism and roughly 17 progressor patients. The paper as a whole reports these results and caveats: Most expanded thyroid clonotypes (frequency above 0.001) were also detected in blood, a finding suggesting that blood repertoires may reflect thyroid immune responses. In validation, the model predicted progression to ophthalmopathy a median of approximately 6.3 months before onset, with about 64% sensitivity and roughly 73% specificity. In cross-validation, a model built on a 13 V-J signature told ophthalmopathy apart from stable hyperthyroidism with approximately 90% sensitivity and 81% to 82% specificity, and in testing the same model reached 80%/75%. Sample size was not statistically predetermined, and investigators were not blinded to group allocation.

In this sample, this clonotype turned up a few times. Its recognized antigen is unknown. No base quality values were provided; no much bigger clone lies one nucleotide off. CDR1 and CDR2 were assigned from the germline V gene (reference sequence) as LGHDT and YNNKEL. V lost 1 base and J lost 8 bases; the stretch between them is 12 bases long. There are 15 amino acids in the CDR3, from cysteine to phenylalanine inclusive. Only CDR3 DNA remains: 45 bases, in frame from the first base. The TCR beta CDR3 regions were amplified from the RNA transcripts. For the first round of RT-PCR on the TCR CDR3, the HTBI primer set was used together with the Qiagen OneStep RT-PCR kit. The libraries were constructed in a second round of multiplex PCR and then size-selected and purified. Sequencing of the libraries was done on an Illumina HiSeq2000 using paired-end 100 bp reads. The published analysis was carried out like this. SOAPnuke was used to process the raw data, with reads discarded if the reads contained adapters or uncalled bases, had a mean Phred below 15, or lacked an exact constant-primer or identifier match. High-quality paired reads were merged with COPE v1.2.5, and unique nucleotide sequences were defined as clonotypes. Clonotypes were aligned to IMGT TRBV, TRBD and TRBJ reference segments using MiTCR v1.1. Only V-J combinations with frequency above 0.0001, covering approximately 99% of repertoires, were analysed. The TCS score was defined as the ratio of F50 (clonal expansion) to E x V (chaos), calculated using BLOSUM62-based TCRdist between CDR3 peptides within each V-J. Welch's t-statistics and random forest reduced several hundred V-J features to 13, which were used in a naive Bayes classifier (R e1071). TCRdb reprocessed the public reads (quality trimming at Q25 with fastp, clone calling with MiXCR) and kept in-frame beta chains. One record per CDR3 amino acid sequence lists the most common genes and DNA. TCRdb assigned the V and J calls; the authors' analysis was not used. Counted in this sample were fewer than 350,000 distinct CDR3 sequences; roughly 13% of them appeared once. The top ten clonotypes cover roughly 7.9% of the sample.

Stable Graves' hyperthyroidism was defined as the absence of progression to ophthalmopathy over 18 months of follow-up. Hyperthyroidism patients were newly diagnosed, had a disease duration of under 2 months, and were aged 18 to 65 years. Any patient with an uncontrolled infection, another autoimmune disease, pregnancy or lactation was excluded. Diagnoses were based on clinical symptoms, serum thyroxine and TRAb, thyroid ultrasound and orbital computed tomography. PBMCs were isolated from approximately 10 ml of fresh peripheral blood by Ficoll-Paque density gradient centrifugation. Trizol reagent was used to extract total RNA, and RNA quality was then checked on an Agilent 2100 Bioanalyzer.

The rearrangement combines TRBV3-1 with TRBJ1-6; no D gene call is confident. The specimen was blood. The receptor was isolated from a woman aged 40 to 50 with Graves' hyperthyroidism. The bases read TGTGCCAGCAGCCAAGTTTACACCGGGGATTCACCCCTCCACTTT. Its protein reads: CASSQVYTGDSPLHF.